This T cell receptor beta chain originates from a study of spatial heterogeneity in lung cancer. The wider study: The study consistently detected more beta-chain than alpha-chain sequences.

TCRdb independently ran MiXCR on the 5' RACE reads; one entry per CDR3 protein. Seen here are tens of thousands of distinct CDR3 sequences, about 20% observed once, and the top ten hold roughly 6.2%. The sample's time point: sample taken at primary tumor resection. The authors sequenced whole RNA from tumor, nontumor lung or frozen PBMC without sorting. The donors comprised 60 to 80 untreated early-stage non-small cell lung cancer patients. Regarding this clonotype: Its antigen is currently unknown.

General study findings and limits: Blood showed ubiquitous tumor TCRs more often at resection than at routine follow-up.

This CDR3 has 15 amino acids. Germline CDR1 SGDLS, CDR2 YYNGEE. J was trimmed by 2 bases and V by 4 bases; bases with no gene match: 5. This rearrangement joins TRBV9 to TRBJ2-1; 8 bases agree with TRBD1. The sample consisted of PBMCs, taken at surgery. The origin of this receptor is a male donor with early-stage non-small cell lung cancer. In nucleotides, the CDR3 is TGTGCCAGCAGCCCACGACAGGGGACCTACAATGAGCAGTTCTTC. Its translation is CASSPRQGTYNEQFF.